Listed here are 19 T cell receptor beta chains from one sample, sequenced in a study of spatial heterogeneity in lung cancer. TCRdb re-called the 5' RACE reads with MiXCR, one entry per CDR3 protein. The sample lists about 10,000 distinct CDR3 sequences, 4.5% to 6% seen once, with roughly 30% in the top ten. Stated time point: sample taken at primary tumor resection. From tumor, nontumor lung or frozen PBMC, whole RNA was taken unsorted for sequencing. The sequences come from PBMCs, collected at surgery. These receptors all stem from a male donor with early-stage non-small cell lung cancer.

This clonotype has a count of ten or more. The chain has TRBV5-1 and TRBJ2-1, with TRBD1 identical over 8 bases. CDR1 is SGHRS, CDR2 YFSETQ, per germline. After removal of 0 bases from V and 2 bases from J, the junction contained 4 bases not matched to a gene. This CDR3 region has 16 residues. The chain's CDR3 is CASSLAQGAAYNEQFF. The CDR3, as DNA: TGCGCCAGCAGCTTGGCCCAGGGGGCGGCCTACAATGAGCAGTTCTTC. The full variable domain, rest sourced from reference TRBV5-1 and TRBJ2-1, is KAGVTQTPRYLIKTRGQQVTLSCSPISGHRSVSWYQQTPGQGLQFLFEYFSETQRNKGNFPGRFSGRQFSNSRSEMNVSTLELGDSALYLCASSLAQGAAYNEQFFGPGTRLTVL.

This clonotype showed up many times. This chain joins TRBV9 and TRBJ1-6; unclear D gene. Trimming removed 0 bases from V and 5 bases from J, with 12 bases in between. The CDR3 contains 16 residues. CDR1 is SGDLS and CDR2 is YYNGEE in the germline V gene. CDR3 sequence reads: CASSVGSDVHNSPLHF. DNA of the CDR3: TGTGCCAGCAGCGTAGGATCAGACGTGCATAATTCACCCCTCCACTTT.

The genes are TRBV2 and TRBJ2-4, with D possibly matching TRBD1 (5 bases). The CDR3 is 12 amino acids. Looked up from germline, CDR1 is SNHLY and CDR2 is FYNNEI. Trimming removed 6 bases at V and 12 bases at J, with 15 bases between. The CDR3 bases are TGTGCCAGCAGAGACCTGGACATCCCTCAGTACTTC. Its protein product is CASRDLDIPQYF.

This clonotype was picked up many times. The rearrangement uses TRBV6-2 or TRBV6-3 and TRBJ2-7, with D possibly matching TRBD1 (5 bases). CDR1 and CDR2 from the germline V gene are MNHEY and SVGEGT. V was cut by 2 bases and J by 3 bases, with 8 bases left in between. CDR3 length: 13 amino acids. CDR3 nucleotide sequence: TGTGCCAGCAGTTACGAGACAGACTACGAGCAGTACTTC. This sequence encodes CASSYETDYEQYF.

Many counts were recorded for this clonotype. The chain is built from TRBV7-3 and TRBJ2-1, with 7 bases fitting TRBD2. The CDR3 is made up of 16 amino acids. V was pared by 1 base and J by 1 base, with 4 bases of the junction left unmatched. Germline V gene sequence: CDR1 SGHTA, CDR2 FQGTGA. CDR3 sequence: CASSLRASGSYNEQFF. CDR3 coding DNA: TGTGCCAGCAGCTTAAGGGCTAGCGGTTCCTACAATGAGCAGTTCTTC.

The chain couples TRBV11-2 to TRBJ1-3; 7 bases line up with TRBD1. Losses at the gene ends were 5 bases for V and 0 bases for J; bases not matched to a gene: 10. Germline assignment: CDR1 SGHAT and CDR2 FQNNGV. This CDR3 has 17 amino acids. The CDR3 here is CASSDRDSLFSGNTIYF. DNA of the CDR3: TGTGCCAGCAGCGACCGGGACAGCCTCTTCTCTGGAAACACCATATATTTT.

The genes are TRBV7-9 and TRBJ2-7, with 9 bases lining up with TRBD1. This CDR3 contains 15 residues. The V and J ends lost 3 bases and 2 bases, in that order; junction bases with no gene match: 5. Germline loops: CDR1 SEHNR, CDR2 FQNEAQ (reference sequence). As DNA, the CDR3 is TGTGCCAGCAGCTTTTCCGGGACAGGGCCCTACGAGCAGTACTTC. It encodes CASSFSGTGPYEQYF. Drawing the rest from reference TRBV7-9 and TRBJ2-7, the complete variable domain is DTGVSQNPRHKITKRGQNVTFRCDPISEHNRLYWYRQTLGQGPEFLTYFQNEAQLEKSRLLSDRFSAERPKGSFSTLEIQRTEQGDSAMYLCASSFSGTGPYEQYFGPGTRLTVT.

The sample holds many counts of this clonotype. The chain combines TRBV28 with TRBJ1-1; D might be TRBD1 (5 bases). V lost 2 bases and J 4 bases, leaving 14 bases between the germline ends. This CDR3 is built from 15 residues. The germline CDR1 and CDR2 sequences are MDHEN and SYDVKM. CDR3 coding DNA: TGTGCCAGCAGTTTAGGGGCAGGGTCTGGCACTGAAGCTTTCTTT. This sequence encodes CASSLGAGSGTEAFF.

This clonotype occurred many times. The CDR3 coding sequence is TGCGCCAGCAGCATGGGGACCCTGAACACTGAAGCTTTCTTT. Translated, it gives CASSMGTLNTEAFF. J is TRBJ1-1 and V is TRBV5-1, with D tentatively TRBD1 (5 bases). V lost 4 bases, J lost 0 bases, and 10 bases lay in between. The CDR3 has 14 residues. Looked up from germline, CDR1 is SGHRS and CDR2 is YFSETQ.

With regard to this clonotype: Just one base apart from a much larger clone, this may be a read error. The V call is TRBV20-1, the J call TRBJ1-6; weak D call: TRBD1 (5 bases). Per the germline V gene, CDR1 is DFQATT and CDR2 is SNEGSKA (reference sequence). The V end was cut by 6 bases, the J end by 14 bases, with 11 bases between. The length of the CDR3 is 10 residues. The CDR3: CSARVGTLHF. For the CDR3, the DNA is TGCAGTGCCAGGGTAGGAACCCTCCACTTT.

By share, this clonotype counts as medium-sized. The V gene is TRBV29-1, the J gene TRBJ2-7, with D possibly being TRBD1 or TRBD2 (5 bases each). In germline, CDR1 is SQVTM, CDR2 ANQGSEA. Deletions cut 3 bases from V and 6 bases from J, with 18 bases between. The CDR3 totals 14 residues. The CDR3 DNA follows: TGCAGCGTTGACTGGGGCGGCAGCCGGGGCGAGCAGTACTTC. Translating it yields CSVDWGGSRGEQYF.

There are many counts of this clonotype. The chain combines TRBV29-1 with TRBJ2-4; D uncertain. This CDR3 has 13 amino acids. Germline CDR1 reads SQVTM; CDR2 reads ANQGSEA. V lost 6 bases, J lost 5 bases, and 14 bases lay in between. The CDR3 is CSVVANAENIQYF. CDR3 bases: TGCAGCGTCGTCGCCAACGCGGAAAACATTCAGTACTTC.

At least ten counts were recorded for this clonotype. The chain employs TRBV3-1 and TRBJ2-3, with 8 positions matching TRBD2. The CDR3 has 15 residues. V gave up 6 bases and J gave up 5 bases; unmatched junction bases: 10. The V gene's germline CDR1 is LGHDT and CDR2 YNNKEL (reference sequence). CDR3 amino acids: CASRPRGGQLDTQYF. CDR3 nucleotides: TGTGCCAGCAGGCCTCGGGGGGGGCAACTAGATACGCAGTATTTT.

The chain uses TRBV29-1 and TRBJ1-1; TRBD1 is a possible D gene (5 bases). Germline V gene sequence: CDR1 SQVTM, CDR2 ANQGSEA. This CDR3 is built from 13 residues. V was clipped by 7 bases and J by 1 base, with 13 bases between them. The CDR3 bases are TGCAGCGGATACCGGGACCAGAACACTGAAGCTTTCTTT. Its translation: CSGYRDQNTEAFF.

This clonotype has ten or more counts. The CDR3 sequence is CASSPKTKPEKLFF. CDR3 bases: TGTGCCAGCTCACCCAAGACAAAGCCTGAAAAACTGTTTTTT. V and J are TRBV18 and TRBJ1-4, with D unresolved. The CDR3 covers 14 residues. V gave up 3 bases and J gave up 7 bases, with 12 bases separating them. CDR1 is KGHSH, CDR2 LQKENI, per germline.

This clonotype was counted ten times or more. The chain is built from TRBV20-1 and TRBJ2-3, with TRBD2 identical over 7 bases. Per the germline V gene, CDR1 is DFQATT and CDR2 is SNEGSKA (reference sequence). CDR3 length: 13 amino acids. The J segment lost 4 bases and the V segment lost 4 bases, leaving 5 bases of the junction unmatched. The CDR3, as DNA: TGCAGTGCTACTCCAACTAGCGCAGATACGCAGTATTTT. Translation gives CSATPTSADTQYF.

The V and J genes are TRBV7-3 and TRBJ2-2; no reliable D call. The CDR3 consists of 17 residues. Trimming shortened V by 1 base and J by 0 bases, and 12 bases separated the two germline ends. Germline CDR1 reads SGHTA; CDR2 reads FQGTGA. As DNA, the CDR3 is TGTGCCAGCAGCTTAAATTCTGGCCAGGCGAACACCGGGGAGCTGTTTTTT. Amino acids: CASSLNSGQANTGELFF.

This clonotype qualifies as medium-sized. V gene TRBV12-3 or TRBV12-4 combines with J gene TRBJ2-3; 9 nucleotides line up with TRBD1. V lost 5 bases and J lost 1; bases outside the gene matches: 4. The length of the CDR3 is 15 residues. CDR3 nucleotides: TGTGCCAGCAGTCCACGGGACAGGGGCACAGATACGCAGTATTTT. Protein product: CASSPRDRGTDTQYF.

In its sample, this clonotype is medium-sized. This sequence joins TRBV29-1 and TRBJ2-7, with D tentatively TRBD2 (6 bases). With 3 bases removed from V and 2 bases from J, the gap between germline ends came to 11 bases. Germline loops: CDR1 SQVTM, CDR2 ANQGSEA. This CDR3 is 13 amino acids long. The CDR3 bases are TGCAGCGTTGAGGGGGAGGAAACCTACGAGCAGTACTTC. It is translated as CSVEGEETYEQYF.